The T cell receptor (beta chain) described here comes from a study of tumor-infiltrating lymphocytes in primary liver carcinoma. Study conclusions and caveats: It was tumor-adjacent and tumor-blood pairs that overlapped less than tumor region pairs did.

Germline loops: CDR1 GTSNPN, CDR2 SVGIG (reference sequence). The CDR3 loop spans 14 amino acids. This clonotype was counted a few times. Its cognate antigen is unknown. One end of the junction fails to match germline, which may point to a read error. Germline DNA was extracted alongside blood RNA, which was obtained from unsorted whole blood. The investigators made TCR beta cDNA from approximately 0.5 ug total RNA, using a constant-region primer. ARM-PCR, slightly modified, supplied the TCR beta libraries through three nested multiplex PCR rounds. TRBV1-TRBV30 forward primers paired with a C-beta reverse primer drove the first two PCR rounds, about 10 cycles each. Using its own MiXCR run on the multiplex PCR reads, TCRdb lists one record per CDR3 protein. The table shows hundreds of thousands of distinct CDR3 sequences, with approximately 58% occurring only once.

The rearrangement uses TRBV30 and TRBJ2-1; the D gene is possibly TRBD2 (6 bases). The TCR comes from a woman in her twenties or thirties with primary liver carcinoma and hepatitis B virus infection. The specimen sequenced was peripheral blood. The DNA of the CDR3 is TGTGCCTGGACCCCGGGACTGGCCGTCAATGATCAGTTCTTC. Its protein product is CAWTPGLAVNDQFF.